This record looks at one T cell receptor (beta chain) sequence and its context. What it recognizes is unknown. The sample originates from a study of cytomegalovirus exposure and HLA in healthy donors. Primers: 60 Vbeta forward and 13 Jbeta reverse. Sequencing was performed with immunoSEQ multiplex PCR; in TCRdb, only in-frame clones are kept and a portion is missing. Of some 120,000 clones in the sample, roughly four fifths were seen once. The CDR3 extends over 18 amino acids. Germline lookup yields CDR1 SGDLS and CDR2 YYNGEE. Trimming took 4 bases from V and 3 from J; bases not matched to a gene: 8. Overall study findings and caveats: Presence/absence analyses treated sequencing depth as roughly uniform across donors.

Sequencing was done on a sample of PBMCs. This TCR derives from a male donor in good health and CMV-seropositive. V usage is TRBV9 and J usage is TRBJ2-2; 14 nucleotides agree with TRBD2. CDR3 region: CASSPETSGRGYTGELFF. The CDR3 coding sequence is TGTGCCAGCAGCCCAGAGACTAGCGGGAGGGGGTACACCGGGGAGCTGTTTTTT.